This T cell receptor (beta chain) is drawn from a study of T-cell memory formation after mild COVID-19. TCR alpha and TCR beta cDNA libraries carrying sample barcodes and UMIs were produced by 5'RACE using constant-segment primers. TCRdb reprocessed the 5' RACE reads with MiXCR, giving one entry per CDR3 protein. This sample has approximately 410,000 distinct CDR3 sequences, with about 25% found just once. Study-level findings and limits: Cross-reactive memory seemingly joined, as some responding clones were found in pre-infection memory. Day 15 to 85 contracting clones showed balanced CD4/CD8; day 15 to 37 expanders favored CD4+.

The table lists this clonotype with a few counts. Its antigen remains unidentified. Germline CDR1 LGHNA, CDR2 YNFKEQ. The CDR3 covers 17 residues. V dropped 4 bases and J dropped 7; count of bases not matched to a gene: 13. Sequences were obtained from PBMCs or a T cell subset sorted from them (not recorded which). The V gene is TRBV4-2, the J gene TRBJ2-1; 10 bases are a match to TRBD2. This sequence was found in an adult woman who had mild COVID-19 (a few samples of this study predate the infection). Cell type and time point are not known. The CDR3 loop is CASSRVQAGGPRNEQFF. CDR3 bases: TGTGCCAGCAGCCGCGTACAAGCGGGGGGGCCGCGAAATGAGCAGTTCTTC.